One and the same sample provided the 11 T cell receptor beta chains below, sequenced in a study of Graves' ophthalmopathy and Graves' hyperthyroidism. RNA transcripts served as template for amplifying TCR beta CDR3 sequences. HTBI primers primed a first-round RT-PCR, and a second-round multiplex PCR followed. A single record per CDR3 protein comes from TCRdb applying MiXCR to the multiplex PCR reads. Altogether around 590,000 distinct CDR3 sequences are present, approximately 37% being singletons, with the ten largest covering about 4.2%. Sequenced material: peripheral blood or thyroid tissue (not recorded which). The receptors were gathered from an adult man with Graves' hyperthyroidism.

This clonotype showed up just a few times. The rearrangement links TRBV27 to TRBJ1-2; TRBD1 aligns across 9 bases. From germline, CDR1 is MNHEY and CDR2 SMNVEV (reference sequence). Losses at the gene ends were 7 bases for V and 5 bases for J; bases not matched to a gene: 11. The CDR3 is 15 amino acids. DNA for the CDR3: TGTGCCAGCAACCCCATCGGACAGGGGCGGTATGGCTACACCTTC. Protein: CASNPIGQGRYGYTF.

The rearrangement joins TRBV10-3 to TRBJ2-5, with a possible D match to TRBD2 (5 bases). Germline CDR1 is ENHRY and CDR2 is SYGVKD. There are 14 residues in the CDR3. V gave up 6 bases and J gave up 9 bases, with 20 bases separating them. CDR3 loop: CAISLDWRNQPQYF. CDR3 sequence (DNA): TGTGCCATCAGCCTCGACTGGAGGAATCAGCCCCAGTACTTC.

The chain joins TRBV2 to TRBJ1-1; perhaps TRBD1 as D (5 bases). Germline loops: CDR1 SNHLY, CDR2 FYNNEI. There are 16 residues in the CDR3. The ends were cut back, 8 bases at V and 0 bases at J, with 19 bases in the middle. CDR3 residues: CASSGTSGGMNTEAFF. CDR3 DNA: TGTGCCAGCTCCGGGACTAGCGGGGGAATGAACACTGAAGCTTTCTTT.

The chain is built from TRBV7-9 and TRBJ2-7; TRBD2 is a possible D gene (6 bases). This CDR3 comprises 14 residues. Germline lookup yields CDR1 SEHNR and CDR2 FQNEAQ (reference sequence). V dropped 4 bases and J dropped 5 bases, with 15 bases sitting between them. The CDR3 protein is CASSYTRGSDEQYF. DNA for the CDR3: TGTGCCAGCAGCTATACCCGGGGGTCGGACGAGCAGTACTTC.

The rearrangement links TRBV5-1 to TRBJ2-5; 7 bases line up with TRBD1. Germline V gives CDR1 SGHRS, CDR2 YFSETQ. The CDR3 sequence is 14 residues long. Losses at the gene ends were 5 bases for V and 1 base for J; bases not matched to a gene: 5. The CDR3 loop reads CASRWDSSQETQYF. CDR3 DNA sequence: TGCGCCAGCAGATGGGACAGTTCCCAAGAGACCCAGTACTTC.

CDR3 region: CASSPRGGAVTGELFF. CDR3 bases: TGTGCCAGCAGCCCCCGCGGGGGAGCGGTCACCGGGGAGCTGTTTTTT. The chain employs TRBV5-4 and TRBJ2-2; TRBD2 matches at 7 bases. Germline CDR1 SGHNT, CDR2 YYREEE (reference sequence). This CDR3 is 16 amino acids long. J gave up 4 bases and V 4 bases, and 10 bases lay outside the gene matches.

In regard to this clonotype: One end of the junction fails to match germline, which may point to a read error. This chain uses TRBV10-3 with TRBJ1-2; D is possibly TRBD1 (5 bases). Germline V gene data show CDR1 as ENHRY and CDR2 as SYGVKD. The CDR3 is 17 residues long. The CDR3 region is CASSYVGPHGDNYGYTF. CDR3 coding DNA: TGTGCCAGCAGTTACGTGGGACCGCATGGGGATAACTATGGCTACACCTTC.

This clonotype appeared once. This chain links TRBV14 with TRBJ2-7; 9 bases align to TRBD2. The germline gives CDR1 SGHDN, CDR2 FVKESK. With V trimmed by 4 bases and J by 4 bases, 17 bases remained unmatched. The CDR3 runs to 18 residues. CDR3 DNA: TGTGCCAGCAGCCCCCCACTGGCGCGGGGGGGCTTCCCGTACGAGCAGTACTTC. Translated, it gives CASSPPLARGGFPYEQYF.

The CDR3 here is CAISDDRGHYGYTF. In nucleotides, the CDR3 is TGTGCCATCAGTGATGACAGGGGACACTATGGCTACACCTTC. The V and J genes are TRBV10-3 and TRBJ1-2; 8 nucleotides agree with TRBD1. This CDR3 contains 14 residues. Germline V gene lookup returns CDR1 ENHRY and CDR2 SYGVKD. V lost 3 bases and J lost 3; bases outside the gene matches: 3.

This clonotype was recorded many times. This rearrangement joins TRBV19 to TRBJ1-5, with D possibly TRBD1 on 5 matching bases. Germline V gene sequence: CDR1 LNHDA, CDR2 SQIVND (reference sequence). The CDR3 covers 14 residues. Trimming stripped 3 bases from V and 6 bases from J, with 12 bases between. This chain's CDR3 is CASSIRGMGQPQHF. The CDR3 nucleotides read TGTGCCAGTAGTATTAGGGGAATGGGTCAGCCCCAGCATTTT.

A single count supports this clonotype. The V and J genes are TRBV20-1 and TRBJ2-5, with 8 bases identical to TRBD1. This CDR3 contains 15 residues. Germline CDR1 DFQATT, CDR2 SNEGSKA (reference sequence). The trim removed 6 bases at V and 1 base at J, leaving 10 bases unmatched. The chain's CDR3 is CSAQAGQGPQETQYF. DNA for the CDR3: TGCAGTGCCCAGGCCGGACAGGGACCCCAAGAGACCCAGTACTTC.